This entry concerns a single TCR beta chain. The antigen is unknown. Germline assignment: CDR1 LGHNA and CDR2 YNFKEQ. The CDR3 runs 13 residues. V shed 2 bases and J shed 6 bases, with 8 bases lying between them. This entry is derived from a study of cytomegalovirus exposure and HLA in healthy donors. Broader study findings: Across all donors, roughly uniform sequencing depth was an assumption of the presence/absence analyses. Being productive about 87% or about 30% of the time was typical of most TCR beta V segments in an earlier analysis.

13 Jbeta primers and 60 Vbeta primers were used for the PCR. Assay used: immunoSEQ multiplex PCR; TCRdb lists only in-frame clones, some missing. The sample has 90,000 to 120,000 clones, more than 70% seen once. The chain couples TRBV4-2 to TRBJ1-5; no clear D. This TCR was recovered from a man between 18 and 29 years old in good health and CMV-seronegative. Sequenced sample: PBMCs. CDR3 loop: CASSQRVGQPQHF. CDR3 coding DNA: TGTGCCAGCAGCCAACGGGTCGGTCAGCCCCAGCATTTT.